These 10 T cell receptor beta chains came from one sample sequenced in a study of blood T cells in healthy people across ages (dated by TCRdb to about 2015). The library relied on 5' RACE. These reads were obtained on an Illumina HiSeq 2500. A second PCR of roughly 6 to 11 cycles was run with a J-beta primer mix and a sample-barcoded 5' primer. The public reads were quality trimmed at Q25 with fastp and then assembled into clones with MiXCR by TCRdb, keeping productive beta chains. Each CDR3 protein gets just one entry, which takes the most common genes and DNA from the rows behind it. The sample records some 290,000 distinct CDR3 sequences, roughly a quarter of which are singletons. The top ten clones comprise around 29% of the sample. Sequencing was done on a sample of blood. These receptor sequences come from a woman in her 70s in good health.

At least ten counts were recorded for this clonotype. This chain connects TRBV5-1 to TRBJ2-5, with 10 bases aligning to TRBD2. The germline gives CDR1 SGHRS, CDR2 YFSETQ. Losses at the gene ends were 5 bases for V and 3 bases for J; bases not matched to a gene: 7. The CDR3 loop spans 15 amino acids. CDR3 sequence: CASRGGLAGEETQYF. CDR3 nucleotides: TGCGCCAGCAGAGGAGGCCTAGCGGGAGAAGAGACCCAGTACTTC.

Only a few counts were recorded for this clonotype. The rearrangement uses TRBV5-1 and TRBJ2-3; 8 nucleotides align to TRBD1. Trimming at V came to 4 bases and at J to 8 bases, leaving 12 bases not matched to a gene. This CDR3 is 15 amino acids long. CDR1 SGHRS and CDR2 YFSETQ come from the germline V gene. CDR3 amino acids: CASSRKTGVEATQYF. As DNA, the CDR3 is TGCGCCAGCAGCCGGAAGACAGGGGTGGAAGCTACGCAGTATTTT.

This chain links TRBV5-6 with TRBJ2-7; TRBD1 matches 7 bases. Germline V CDR1 and CDR2: SGHDT, YYEEEE. CDR3 length: 14 residues. V lost 3 bases to trimming and J lost 6 bases; unmatched junction nucleotides: 9. The CDR3 DNA reads as TGTGCCAGCAGCTCGGACAGGATCGGGGCCGAGCAGTACTTC. It codes for CASSSDRIGAEQYF.

The gene calls are TRBV28 and TRBJ2-1, with 12 bases identical to TRBD2. The CDR3 has 19 residues. V gave up 9 bases and J gave up 7 bases; unmatched junction bases: 22. CDR1 MDHEN and CDR2 SYDVKM come from the germline V gene. CDR3 nucleotide sequence: TGTGCCAGTCCCACCACGCCCATGTTGACTAGCGGGAGAAGGAATGAGCAGTTCTTC. It specifies CASPTTPMLTSGRRNEQFF.

There are a few counts of this clonotype. The gene calls are TRBV12-3 or TRBV12-4 and TRBJ1-2, with D unresolved. V was shortened by 5 bases and J by 1 base, with 11 bases between the two germline ends. The CDR3 totals 14 residues. The CDR3 nucleotides are TGTGCCAGCAGTCCGACGCGGGTTAACTATGGCTACACCTTC. It encodes CASSPTRVNYGYTF.

This clonotype was picked up a small number of times. The V call is TRBV5-4, the J call TRBJ2-1, with 7 bases matching TRBD2. Germline CDR1 SGHNT, CDR2 YYREEE (reference sequence). V shed 4 bases and J 6 bases; nucleotides not matched to a gene: 7. The CDR3 length is 14 residues. CDR3 sequence (DNA): TGTGCCAGCAGCGTCGTGGGGGGGGGCAATGAGCAGTTCTTC. Translation gives CASSVVGGGNEQFF.

This clonotype was seen many times. CDR3 sequence reads: CSVEEGLNYGYTF. The DNA of the CDR3 is TGCAGCGTTGAAGAGGGGCTTAACTATGGCTACACCTTC. The chain employs TRBV29-1 and TRBJ1-2, with a weak D call TRBD1 (5 bases). Trimming cost V 0 bases and J 1 base, with 6 bases left between them. Looked up from germline, CDR1 is SQVTM and CDR2 is ANQGSEA. CDR3 length equals 13 residues.

The CDR3 DNA is TGCGCCAGCAGCTGGGGGCTTCGAGCGGGAGAGGATGAGCAGTTCTTC. It yields the protein CASSWGLRAGEDEQFF. The genes are TRBV5-1 and TRBJ2-1; 8 bases are shared with TRBD2. CDR3 size: 16 residues. J gave up 8 bases and V 3 bases, and 13 bases lay outside the gene matches. Per germline, CDR1 SGHRS and CDR2 YFSETQ.

This clonotype occurred a few times. The chain joins TRBV15 to TRBJ2-3; D perhaps matches TRBD2 (6 bases). CDR1 and CDR2 (germline): LNHNV, YYDKDF (reference sequence). This CDR3 spans 16 amino acids. With 5 bases removed from V and 1 base from J, the gap between germline ends came to 16 bases. This CDR3 is CATSDSRRRGTDTQYF. DNA of the CDR3: TGTGCCACCAGCGATTCCCGACGGAGGGGCACAGATACGCAGTATTTT.

The rearrangement joins TRBV7-2 to TRBJ2-3; 11 bases align to TRBD2. This CDR3 has 15 amino acids. Germline CDR1 is SGHTA and CDR2 is FQGNSA. The junction had 6 bases not matched to a gene; V was cut back by 5 bases and J by 5 bases. In DNA form, the CDR3 reads TGTGCCAGCAGCCGACTAGCGGGACTTGGAGATACGCAGTATTTT. It translates to CASSRLAGLGDTQYF.